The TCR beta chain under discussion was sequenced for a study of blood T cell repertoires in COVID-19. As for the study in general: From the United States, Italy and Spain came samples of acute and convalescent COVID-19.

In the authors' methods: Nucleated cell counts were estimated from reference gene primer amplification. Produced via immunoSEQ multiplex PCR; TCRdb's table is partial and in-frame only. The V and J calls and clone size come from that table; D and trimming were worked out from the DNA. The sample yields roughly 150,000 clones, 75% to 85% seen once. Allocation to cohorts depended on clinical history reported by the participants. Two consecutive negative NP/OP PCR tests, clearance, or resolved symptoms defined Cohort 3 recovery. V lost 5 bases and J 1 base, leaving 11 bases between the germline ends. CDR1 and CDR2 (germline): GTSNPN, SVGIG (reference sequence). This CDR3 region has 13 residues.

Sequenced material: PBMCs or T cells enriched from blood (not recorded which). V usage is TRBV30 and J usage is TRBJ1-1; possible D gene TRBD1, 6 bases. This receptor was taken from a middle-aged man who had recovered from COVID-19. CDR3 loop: CAWRTGRNTEAFF. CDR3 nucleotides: TGTGCCTGGCGTACAGGGCGGAACACTGAAGCTTTCTTT.